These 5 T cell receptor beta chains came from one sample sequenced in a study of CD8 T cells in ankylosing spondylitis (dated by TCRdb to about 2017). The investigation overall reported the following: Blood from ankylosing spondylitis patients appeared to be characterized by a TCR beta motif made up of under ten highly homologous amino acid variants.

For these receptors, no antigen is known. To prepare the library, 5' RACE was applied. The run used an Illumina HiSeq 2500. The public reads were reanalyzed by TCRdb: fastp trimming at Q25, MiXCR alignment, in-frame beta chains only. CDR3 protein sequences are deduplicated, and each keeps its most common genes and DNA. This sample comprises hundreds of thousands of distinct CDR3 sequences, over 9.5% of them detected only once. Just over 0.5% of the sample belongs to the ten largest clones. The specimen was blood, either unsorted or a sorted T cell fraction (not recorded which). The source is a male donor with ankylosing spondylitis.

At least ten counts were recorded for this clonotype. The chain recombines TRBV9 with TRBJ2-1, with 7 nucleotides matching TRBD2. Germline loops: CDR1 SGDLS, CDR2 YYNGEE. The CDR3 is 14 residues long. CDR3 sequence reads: CASNREGLYNEQFF. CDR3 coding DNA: TGTGCTTCGAATAGGGAGGGCCTTTACAATGAGCAGTTCTTC.

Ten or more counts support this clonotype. The CDR3 reads CASSLATTGGYNEQFF. Here the CDR3 DNA reads TGCGCCAGCAGCTTGGCCACAACGGGAGGATACAATGAGCAGTTCTTC. The chain uses TRBV5-1 and TRBJ2-1; TRBD2 matches at 7 bases. Losses at the gene ends were 0 bases for V and 4 bases for J; bases not matched to a gene: 7. The germline V gene encodes CDR1 SGHRS and CDR2 YFSETQ. The CDR3 extends over 16 amino acids.

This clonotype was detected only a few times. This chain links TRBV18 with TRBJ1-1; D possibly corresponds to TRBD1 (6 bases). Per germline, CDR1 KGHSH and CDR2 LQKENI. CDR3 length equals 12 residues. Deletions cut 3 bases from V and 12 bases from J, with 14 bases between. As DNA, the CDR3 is TGTGCCAGCTCACCGGAGGGGGAGACAACTTTCTTT. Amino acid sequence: CASSPEGETTFF.

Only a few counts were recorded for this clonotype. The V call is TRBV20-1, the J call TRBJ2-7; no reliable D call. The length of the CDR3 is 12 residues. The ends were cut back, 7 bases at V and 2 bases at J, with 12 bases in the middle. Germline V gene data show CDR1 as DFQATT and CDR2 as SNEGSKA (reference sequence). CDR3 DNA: TGCAGTGTATTTATTCCCCCCTACGAGCAGTACTTC. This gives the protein CSVFIPPYEQYF.

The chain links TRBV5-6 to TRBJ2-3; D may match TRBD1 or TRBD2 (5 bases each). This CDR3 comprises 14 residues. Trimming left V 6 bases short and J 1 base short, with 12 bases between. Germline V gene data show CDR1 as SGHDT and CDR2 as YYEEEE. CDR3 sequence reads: CASNRRDGTDTQYF. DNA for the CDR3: TGTGCCAGCAACCGACGGGACGGCACAGATACGCAGTATTTT.